These T cell receptor beta chains were read from a single sample in a study of cytomegalovirus exposure and HLA in healthy donors. Here immunoSEQ multiplex PCR was the method, and the copy in TCRdb shows in-frame clones only, minus some. The sample has under 150,000 clones, around three quarters seen once. Sequencing used PBMCs. All receptors come from a woman in her sixties in good health and CMV-seropositive. Both conserved end residues are part of each CDR3. Fields, in order: D gene, V gene, J gene, clone size, CDR3 protein, CDR3 DNA. D genes are given only for firm matches. Clone size is given for some rows only: seen once, a few or many times, or a class if the clone is expanded.

>-|TRBV9|TRBJ2-3|-
CASSQAPIGDTQYF
TGTGCCAGCAGCCAGGCGCCTATCGGAGATACGCAGTATTTT
>TRBD1|TRBV19|TRBJ1-1|-
CASSPRDSILDTEAFF
TGTGCCAGTAGTCCCCGGGACAGCATTCTTGACACTGAAGCTTTCTTT
>-|TRBV27|TRBJ1-6|-
CASSSDSRYSPLHF
TGTGCCAGCAGTTCGGACAGTAGGTATTCACCCCTCCACTTT
>-|TRBV18|TRBJ2-6|-
CASSPVIGGIGANVLTF
TGTGCCAGCTCACCAGTTATTGGAGGGATTGGGGCCAACGTCCTGACTTTC
>-|TRBV5-5|TRBJ1-5|-
CASSPWGGSNQPQHF
TGTGCCAGCAGCCCATGGGGGGGTAGCAATCAGCCCCAGCATTTT
>-|TRBV6-5|TRBJ1-3|-
CASSPQGNTIYF
TGTGCCAGCAGTCCTCAGGGAAACACCATATATTTT
>-|TRBV6-6|TRBJ2-7|-
CASRLGQNLYEQYF
TGTGCCAGCAGACTTGGACAGAACCTGTACGAGCAGTACTTC
>-|TRBV27|TRBJ2-1|-
CASRRDYNEQFF
TGTGCCAGCAGGCGCGATTACAATGAGCAGTTCTTC
>TRBD2|TRBV5-1|TRBJ2-1|-
CASSAGLGGVDEQFF
TGCGCCAGCAGCGCCGGCCTGGGAGGGGTCGATGAGCAGTTCTTC
>TRBD2|TRBV4-1|TRBJ2-5|-
CASSLPTSAKETQYF
TGCGCCAGCAGCCTCCCCACTAGCGCTAAAGAGACCCAGTACTTC
>-|TRBV5-1|TRBJ1-1|-
CASSLDSVNTEAFF
TGCGCCAGCAGCTTGGATTCGGTGAACACTGAAGCTTTCTTT
>TRBD2|TRBV7-9|TRBJ2-1|few
CASSLRSGGAYNEQFF
TGTGCCAGCAGCTTAAGAAGCGGGGGGGCGTACAATGAGCAGTTCTTC
>-|TRBV9|TRBJ2-3|-
CASSVRGADSTDTQYF
TGTGCCAGCAGCGTCAGGGGGGCCGATAGCACAGATACGCAGTATTTT
>-|TRBV6-5|TRBJ2-5|few
CASSYLRTPRGETQYF
TGTGCCAGCAGTTACTTGCGCACCCCAAGGGGGGAGACCCAGTACTTC
>-|TRBV7-9|TRBJ1-2|few
CASSFRRNYGYTF
TGTGCCAGCAGCTTTAGGAGAAACTATGGCTACACCTTC
>-|TRBV6-1|TRBJ1-2|-
CASSEAQDSRYTF
TGTGCCAGCAGTGAAGCGCAGGACAGCCGATACACCTTC
>TRBD2|TRBV11-2|TRBJ2-5|-
CASSRTSGVQETQYF
TGTGCCAGCAGCCGTACTAGCGGGGTACAAGAGACCCAGTACTTC
>-|TRBV19|TRBJ2-6|few
CASSVSGANVLTF
TGTGCCAGCTCAGTTTCTGGGGCCAACGTCCTGACTTTC
>TRBD1|TRBV6-4|TRBJ2-2|-
CASSGQAGTGELFF
TGTGCCAGCTCGGGACAGGCGGGCACCGGGGAGCTGTTTTTT
>-|TRBV5-1|TRBJ2-3|-
CASSGGSWTDTQYF
TGCGCCAGCAGCGGCGGGTCTTGGACAGATACGCAGTATTTT
>-|TRBV6-5|TRBJ1-2|-
CASSQQGFYGYTF
TGTGCCAGCAGCCAACAGGGATTCTATGGCTACACCTTC
>-|TRBV6-5|TRBJ1-1|-
CASSYSRYGQGGEAFF
TGTGCCAGCAGTTACTCGAGGTACGGCCAGGGTGGTGAAGCTTTCTTT
>-|TRBV6-1|TRBJ1-1|-
CASSGLGAREAFF
TGTGCCAGCAGTGGATTGGGGGCCCGTGAAGCTTTCTTT
>TRBD1|TRBV5-4|TRBJ1-2|once
CASSWQGADGYTF
TGTGCCAGCAGCTGGCAGGGGGCGGATGGCTACACCTTC
>TRBD1|TRBV7-2|TRBJ1-3|-
CASSGLQGLSGNTIYF
TGTGCCAGCAGCGGTCTACAGGGGTTGTCTGGAAACACCATATATTTT
>-|TRBV5-1|TRBJ1-2|-
CASSLGGAQGGYTF
TGCGCCAGCAGCTTGGGAGGGGCCCAGGGGGGCTACACCTTC
>-|TRBV11-2|TRBJ1-1|-
CASSPRTAEAFF
TGTGCCAGCAGCCCGAGGACAGCTGAAGCTTTCTTT
>TRBD2|TRBV14|TRBJ2-2|-
CASSHLLAGSNTGELFF
TGTGCCAGCAGCCACCTACTAGCGGGGTCGAACACCGGGGAGCTGTTTTTT
>TRBD2|TRBV10-2|TRBJ2-4|few
CASSESRGTSGVGNIQYF
TGCGCCAGCAGTGAGTCGAGGGGGACTAGCGGGGTCGGAAACATTCAGTACTTC
>-|TRBV18|TRBJ1-1|-
CASSPGGGTWAFF
TGTGCCAGCTCACCAGGGGGGGGAACATGGGCTTTCTTT
>-|TRBV28|TRBJ1-2|-
CASRPGGRTDYGYTF
TGTGCCAGCAGACCCGGGGGGAGGACGGACTATGGCTACACCTTC
>-|TRBV9|TRBJ1-2|-
CASSVADRGGYGYTF
TGTGCCAGCAGCGTAGCGGATAGAGGAGGCTATGGCTACACCTTC
>TRBD1|TRBV5-6|TRBJ2-1|few
CASSGQGRGPGNEQFF
TGTGCCAGCAGCGGACAGGGGAGGGGACCGGGCAATGAGCAGTTCTTC
>-|TRBV7-3|TRBJ2-2|-
CASSLSGDGELFF
TGTGCCAGCAGCCTCTCCGGGGACGGGGAGCTGTTTTTT
>-|TRBV29-1|TRBJ1-1|-
CSVKQGGAEAFF
TGCAGCGTGAAACAGGGAGGGGCTGAAGCTTTCTTT
>-|TRBV7-9|TRBJ1-1|-
CASSTAGTEAFF
TGTGCCAGCAGCACCGCGGGCACTGAAGCTTTCTTT
>TRBD1|TRBV6-5|TRBJ1-5|-
CASRGTGGYRQPQHF
TGTGCCAGCAGGGGGACAGGGGGCTATCGTCAGCCCCAGCATTTT
>-|TRBV7-3|TRBJ2-1|-
CASSFGQTTYNEQFF
TGTGCCAGCAGCTTTGGACAGACGACCTACAATGAGCAGTTCTTC
>TRBD1|TRBV7-2|TRBJ1-4|few
CASSLIPQGEEKLFF
TGTGCCAGCAGCCTCATACCACAGGGGGAGGAAAAACTGTTTTTT
>TRBD1|TRBV5-1|TRBJ1-1|-
CASSPSYRGNTEAFF
TGCGCCAGCAGCCCGTCCTACAGGGGCAACACTGAAGCTTTCTTT
>-|TRBV2|TRBJ1-5|-
CASSETGTAQPQHF
TGTGCCAGCAGTGAAACAGGGACGGCTCAGCCCCAGCATTTT
>TRBD1|TRBV18|TRBJ2-2|-
CASSPGTGGDTGELFF
TGTGCCAGCTCACCTGGGACAGGGGGCGACACCGGGGAGCTGTTTTTT
>-|TRBV6-5|TRBJ1-2|-
CASSLQGVNYGYTF
TGTGCCAGCAGTCTACAGGGAGTGAACTATGGCTACACCTTC
>-|TRBV7-3|TRBJ2-2|-
CASSNKYLDKANTGELFF
TGTGCCAGCAGCAACAAATACTTAGACAAAGCGAACACCGGGGAGCTGTTTTTT
>TRBD2|TRBV6-5|TRBJ2-1|-
CASSTGGGAGYEQFF
TGTGCCAGCAGTACGGGCGGGGGGGCCGGCTATGAGCAGTTCTTC
>TRBD1|TRBV11-3|TRBJ1-4|few
CASSLGGTANEKLFF
TGTGCCAGCAGCTTAGGAGGGACAGCTAATGAAAAACTGTTTTTT
>-|TRBV11-1|TRBJ1-1|-
CASSLSVAGVSEAFF
TGTGCCAGCAGCTTGTCGGTCGCGGGGGTTTCTGAAGCTTTCTTT
>-|TRBV7-9|TRBJ1-2|-
CSSSPGEGGYTF
TGTTCCAGCAGCCCAGGGGAAGGTGGCTACACCTTC
>-|TRBV10-1|TRBJ1-1|-
CASSEFELWPNTEAFF
TGCGCCAGCAGTGAGTTCGAATTATGGCCGAACACTGAAGCTTTCTTT
>-|TRBV5-1|TRBJ2-3|-
CASTLWGGRGDTQYF
TGCGCCAGCACCCTCTGGGGGGGGCGAGGAGATACGCAGTATTTT
>TRBD2|TRBV6-5|TRBJ2-1|-
CASRPGLATGEQFF
TGTGCCAGCAGACCGGGACTAGCGACCGGTGAGCAGTTCTTC
>-|TRBV6-4|TRBJ1-1|once
CASRLHEGNTEAFF
TGTGCCAGCAGACTCCACGAGGGGAACACTGAAGCTTTCTTT